The present T cell receptor beta chain was sequenced within a study of control samples from healthy donors and cancer patients. The repertoire was sequenced with immunoSEQ multiplex PCR; TCRdb's copy has only in-frame clones and lacks some. Of 120,000 or so clones listed, more than 70% are singletons. V lost 2 bases to trimming and J lost 14 bases, with 19 bases between them. CDR1 and CDR2 (germline): MNHEY, SVGAGI. The CDR3 has 15 amino acids. The sample consisted of blood. The chain is built from TRBV6-5 and TRBJ1-6; no clear D gene. The source is a man in his 60s in good health. The CDR3 loop reads CASSYDAGRGSTLHF. CDR3 nucleotide sequence: TGTGCCAGCAGTTACGATGCTGGGCGGGGTTCCACCCTCCACTTT.